This T cell receptor (beta chain) was captured by sequencing in a study of blood T cell repertoires in COVID-19. Background on the study: Italy, Spain and the United States were the sources of the convalescent and acute COVID-19 samples. The cDNA or gDNA used as material had been derived from T cells, B-cell-depleted T cells, or PBMCs.

In the study's own analysis: The assay estimated nucleated cells by amplifying reference gene primers. Clones were read by immunoSEQ multiplex PCR, and TCRdb kept only the in-frame ones, dropping some. The V and J calls and clone size were taken over from that table, and D and trimming were inferred from the DNA. The sample shows some 150,000 clones, approximately 85% of them seen only once. Trimming removed 2 bases from V and 3 bases from J; junction bases left unmatched: 6. This CDR3 has 17 amino acids. The sequenced sample was peripheral blood. The chain is built from TRBV23-1 and TRBJ2-1, with 11 bases lining up with TRBD2. TRBV23-1 is designated an ORF whose function remains uncertain. The TCR sequence derives from a woman in her fifties or sixties with COVID-19, enrolled during active disease. The CDR3 protein is CASSQRASGGHYNEQFF. The CDR3 nucleotides are TGCGCCAGCAGTCAAAGGGCTAGCGGGGGGCACTACAATGAGCAGTTCTTC.